The 11 T cell receptor beta chains reported below all come from one sample, sequenced in a study of T-cell reconstitution after alpha-beta-depleted transplantation in children. The authors prepared the TCRbeta library with unique molecular identifiers. A single record per CDR3 protein comes from TCRdb applying MiXCR to the PCR reads. The sample has 100,000 or so distinct CDR3 sequences; 10% to 15% are singletons. Sequenced here: PBMCs from the stem cell graft donor, sampled from the stem cell graft. The receptors were sampled from a human donor who donated a stem cell graft to a child with inherited bone marrow failure.

This clonotype was seen at least ten times. V and J are TRBV28 and TRBJ1-2; 7 bases are shared with TRBD1. CDR1 is MDHEN and CDR2 is SYDVKM in the germline V gene. V was pared by 5 bases and J by 0 bases, with 6 bases of the junction left unmatched. The CDR3 is made up of 15 amino acids. Written as DNA, the CDR3 is TGTGCCAGCAGTCTCGACAGGGTCGCTAACTATGGCTACACCTTC. This sequence encodes CASSLDRVANYGYTF.

This clonotype was counted at least ten times. This chain uses TRBV20-1 with TRBJ2-3; 8 bases are a match to TRBD1. With V trimmed by 2 bases and J by 3 bases, 13 bases remained unmatched. Germline V gives CDR1 DFQATT, CDR2 SNEGSKA (reference sequence). The CDR3 runs 17 residues. The CDR3 loop reads CSARSHLDRGWTDTQYF. Written as DNA, the CDR3 is TGCAGTGCTAGATCCCACCTTGACAGGGGATGGACAGATACGCAGTATTTT.

This clonotype was counted between two and nine times. The chain recombines TRBV5-5 with TRBJ2-3; a weak D match, TRBD1 (5 bases). Trimming cost V 5 bases and J 0 bases, with 13 bases left between them. CDR1 and CDR2 from the germline V gene are SGHKS and YYEKEE (reference sequence). CDR3 length: 15 amino acids. Here the CDR3 reads CASRRTQQSTDTQYF. The CDR3 DNA reads TGTGCCAGCAGACGGACACAACAGAGCACAGATACGCAGTATTTT.

The chain uses TRBV7-3 and TRBJ1-2; weak D call: TRBD1 (5 bases). Germline V gene data show CDR1 as SGHTA and CDR2 as FQGTGA. This CDR3 has 13 residues. V dropped 2 bases and J dropped 4 bases, with 8 bases sitting between them. This chain's CDR3 is CASSLSGIYGYTF. CDR3 DNA sequence: TGTGCCAGCAGCTTATCAGGGATCTATGGCTACACCTTC.

This clonotype was counted between two and nine times. V gene TRBV7-2 combines with J gene TRBJ2-7, with 7 bases matching TRBD1. The CDR3 runs 14 residues. V lost 5 bases, J lost 3 bases, and 7 bases stayed unmatched. CDR1 is SGHTA and CDR2 is FQGNSA in the germline V gene. In DNA, the CDR3 is TGTGCCAGCAGCGACCGACAGGGCCTCTACGAGCAGTACTTC. This translates into CASSDRQGLYEQYF.

This clonotype was counted at least ten times. The rearrangement joins TRBV7-9 to TRBJ2-5; tentative D call: TRBD1 (6 bases). The V end was cut by 4 bases, the J end by 0 bases, with 9 bases between. This CDR3 has 14 amino acids. Germline-derived CDR1 and CDR2 are SEHNR and FQNEAQ (reference sequence). The DNA for the CDR3 is TGTGCCAGCAGCTCGGACAGCAACCAAGAGACCCAGTACTTC. Translating gives CASSSDSNQETQYF.

This clonotype was observed at least ten times. V and J are TRBV5-1 and TRBJ2-3; unclear D gene. The V end was cut by 7 bases, the J end by 1 base, with 19 bases between. The CDR3 length is 16 residues. Germline V gene lookup returns CDR1 SGHRS and CDR2 YFSETQ. This CDR3 is CASRIDGRLRTDTQYF. The CDR3 DNA reads as TGCGCCAGCCGGATCGACGGCCGCTTACGCACAGATACGCAGTATTTT.

In this sample, this clonotype turned up many times. The chain employs TRBV27 and TRBJ2-2; no clear D gene. V lost 5 bases to trimming and J lost 4 bases, with 17 bases between them. This CDR3 comprises 16 residues. CDR1 and CDR2 from the germline V gene are MNHEY and SMNVEV (reference sequence). The CDR3 DNA is TGTGCCAGCAGTACCCACGACGGATTTTCCACCGGGGAGCTGTTTTTT. Translation: CASSTHDGFSTGELFF.

The gene calls are TRBV7-9 and TRBJ1-1; D is ambiguous. Germline V lookup: CDR1 SEHNR, CDR2 FQNEAQ (reference sequence). There are 14 residues in the CDR3. The V end lost 1 base, the J end lost 3 bases, and 9 bases lay between the germline ends. Written as DNA, the CDR3 is TGTGCCAGCAGCTTAGGTATGTTGGACACTGAAGCTTTCTTT. Translated, it gives CASSLGMLDTEAFF.

The chain recombines TRBV5-4 with TRBJ2-7; D is undetermined. Trimming took off 4 bases at V and 5 bases at J, with 10 bases between the two ends. Germline CDR1 reads SGHNT; CDR2 reads YYREEE (reference sequence). There are 12 residues in the CDR3. In DNA form, the CDR3 reads TGTGCCAGCAGCCGAGGAGTCGACGAGCAGTACTTC. Residues: CASSRGVDEQYF.

In this sample, this clonotype turned up many times. V usage is TRBV29-1 and J usage is TRBJ1-1; D is undetermined. V was trimmed by 4 bases and J by 9 bases, leaving 12 bases between them. The CDR3 has 11 amino acids. Germline CDR1 and CDR2: SQVTM and ANQGSEA. This chain's CDR3 is CSVVTVAKAFF. CDR3 coding DNA: TGCAGCGTTGTCACCGTCGCCAAAGCTTTCTTT. Based on the CDR3 plus reference TRBV29-1 and TRBJ1-1, the full variable domain is SAVISQKPSRDICQRGTSLTIQCQVDSQVTMMFWYRQQPGQSLTLIATANQGSEATYESGFVIDKFPISRPNLTFSTLTVSNMSPEDSSIYLCSVVTVAKAFFGQGTRLTVV.